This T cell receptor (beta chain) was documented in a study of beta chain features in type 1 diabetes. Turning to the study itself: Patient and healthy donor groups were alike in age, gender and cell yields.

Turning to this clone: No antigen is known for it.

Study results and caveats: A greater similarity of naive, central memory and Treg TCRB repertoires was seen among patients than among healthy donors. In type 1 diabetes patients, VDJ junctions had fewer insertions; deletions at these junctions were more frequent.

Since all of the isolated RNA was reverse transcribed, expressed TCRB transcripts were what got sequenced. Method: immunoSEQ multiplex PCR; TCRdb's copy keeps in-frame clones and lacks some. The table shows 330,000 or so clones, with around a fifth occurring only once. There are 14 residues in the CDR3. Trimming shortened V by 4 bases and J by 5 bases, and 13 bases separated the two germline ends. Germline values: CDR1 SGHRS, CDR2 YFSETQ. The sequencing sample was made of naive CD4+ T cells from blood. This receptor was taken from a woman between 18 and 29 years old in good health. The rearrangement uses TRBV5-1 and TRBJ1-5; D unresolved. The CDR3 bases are TGCGCCAGCAGCCCGGGAGGGAGGGATCAGCCCCAGCATTTT. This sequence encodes CASSPGGRDQPQHF. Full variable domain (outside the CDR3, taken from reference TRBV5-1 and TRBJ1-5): KAGVTQTPRYLIKTRGQQVTLSCSPISGHRSVSWYQQTPGQGLQFLFEYFSETQRNKGNFPGRFSGRQFSNSRSEMNVSTLELGDSALYLCASSPGGRDQPQHFGDGTRLSIL.